A selection of T cell receptor beta chains follows, all from one sample in a study of early stage breast cancer tumors. TCRdb's table, derived via immunoSEQ multiplex PCR, lists solely in-frame clones and lacks some. Altogether roughly 49,000 clones are present, around 78% being singletons, with the ten largest covering roughly 3%. The sample was blood. These receptors came from a person aged 35-55 years with breast cancer. The CDR3 runs from the conserved cysteine through the conserved F or W. Fields, in order: clone size, D gene, CDR3 length, J gene, V gene, CDR3 DNA, CDR3 protein. D genes are given only for firm matches. Rows may omit the clone size; those that give it use once, few, many or a size class.

abundance: few
d_gene: NA
len: 13
j_gene: TRBJ1-1
v_gene: TRBV4-1
CDR3nt: TGCGCCAGCAGCCAAGTAGTGAACACTGAAGCTTTCTTT
CDR3aa: CASSQVVNTEAFF

abundance: NA
d_gene: TRBD2
len: 15
j_gene: TRBJ2-2
v_gene: TRBV30
CDR3nt: TGTGCCTGGAGGCGGGAGCCTGGGAACACCGGGGAGCTGTTTTTT
CDR3aa: CAWRREPGNTGELFF

abundance: NA
d_gene: TRBD1
len: 12
j_gene: TRBJ1-1
v_gene: TRBV9
CDR3nt: TGTGCCAGCAGCGCCACTACAGGGGCAGCTTTCTTT
CDR3aa: CASSATTGAAFF

abundance: NA
d_gene: NA
len: 14
j_gene: TRBJ2-7
v_gene: TRBV6-1
CDR3nt: TGTGCCAGCAGTGAATGGGGAGGTTCCTACGAGCAGTACTTC
CDR3aa: CASSEWGGSYEQYF

abundance: NA
d_gene: TRBD2
len: 17
j_gene: TRBJ2-1
v_gene: TRBV15
CDR3nt: TGTGCCACCAGCAGAGGTTTGGGGGGGAGCTCCTACAATGAGCAGTTCTTC
CDR3aa: CATSRGLGGSSYNEQFF

abundance: NA
d_gene: NA
len: 14
j_gene: TRBJ2-1
v_gene: TRBV5-1
CDR3nt: TGCGCCAGCAGCGACGGGATCTCCTACAATGAGCAGTTCTTC
CDR3aa: CASSDGISYNEQFF

abundance: NA
d_gene: NA
len: 13
j_gene: TRBJ1-5
v_gene: TRBV30
CDR3nt: TGTGCCTGGAGTACAGGGCCGAATCAGCCCCAGCATTTT
CDR3aa: CAWSTGPNQPQHF

abundance: NA
d_gene: TRBD1
len: 14
j_gene: TRBJ1-2
v_gene: TRBV6-1
CDR3nt: TGTGCCAGCAAGACATCATGGCAGGGGGATGGCTACACCTTC
CDR3aa: CASKTSWQGDGYTF

abundance: NA
d_gene: TRBD2
len: 17
j_gene: TRBJ2-5
v_gene: TRBV4-1
CDR3nt: TGCGCCAGCACCCCGGCCAAGGCTGGGGGGGGTTGGGAGACCCAGTACTTC
CDR3aa: CASTPAKAGGGWETQYF

abundance: NA
d_gene: TRBD1
len: 18
j_gene: TRBJ2-7
v_gene: TRBV6-1
CDR3nt: TGTGCCAGCAGTGAATACTACAGCGGGACAGGGGTATCGTACGAGCAGTACTTC
CDR3aa: CASSEYYSGTGVSYEQYF

abundance: few
d_gene: NA
len: 15
j_gene: TRBJ2-1
v_gene: TRBV2
CDR3nt: TGTGCCAGCAGCCCGACAGGCTCTCCCTTTAATGAGCAGTTCTTC
CDR3aa: CASSPTGSPFNEQFF

abundance: NA
d_gene: NA
len: 14
j_gene: TRBJ1-1
v_gene: TRBV7-8
CDR3nt: TGTGCCAGCAGGTCGGGGTTGGGGTTGACTGAAGCTTTCTTT
CDR3aa: CASRSGLGLTEAFF

abundance: NA
d_gene: NA
len: 18
j_gene: TRBJ2-5
v_gene: TRBV30
CDR3nt: TGTGCCTGGAGCGGGGACGTCGGTCAGGGGCCGTACCAAGAGACCCAGTACTTC
CDR3aa: CAWSGDVGQGPYQETQYF

abundance: NA
d_gene: NA
len: 12
j_gene: TRBJ2-1
v_gene: TRBV5-6
CDR3nt: TGTGCCAGCAGCCACTTTGGATACGAGCAGTTCTTC
CDR3aa: CASSHFGYEQFF

abundance: NA
d_gene: NA
len: 17
j_gene: TRBJ2-4
v_gene: TRBV13
CDR3nt: TGTGCCAGCAGCTTGACAGCACTTCCTACAGCCAAAAACATTCAGTACTTC
CDR3aa: CASSLTALPTAKNIQYF

abundance: NA
d_gene: TRBD1
len: 17
j_gene: TRBJ2-1
v_gene: TRBV19
CDR3nt: TGTGCCAGTAGTTCCCCCCGGGACAGGGGATTTGGGAATGAGCAGTTCTTC
CDR3aa: CASSSPRDRGFGNEQFF

abundance: NA
d_gene: NA
len: 12
j_gene: TRBJ1-1
v_gene: TRBV4-2
CDR3nt: TGTGCCAGCAGCCAAGAAGGGGATGAAGCTTTCTTT
CDR3aa: CASSQEGDEAFF

abundance: NA
d_gene: NA
len: 15
j_gene: TRBJ2-3
v_gene: TRBV27
CDR3nt: TGTGCCAGCAGAACCGTCGGGGGTCTCACAGATACGCAGTATTTT
CDR3aa: CASRTVGGLTDTQYF

abundance: NA
d_gene: NA
len: 12
j_gene: TRBJ2-2
v_gene: TRBV6-1
CDR3nt: TGTGCCAGCAGTGGTCGGCACGGGGAGCTGTTTTTT
CDR3aa: CASSGRHGELFF

abundance: once
d_gene: TRBD2
len: 15
j_gene: TRBJ2-3
v_gene: TRBV6-1
CDR3nt: TGTGCCAGCAGTGATAGCGGGACAACAATAGATACGCAGTATTTT
CDR3aa: CASSDSGTTIDTQYF